This is a list of T cell receptor beta chains from one sample in a study of PD-L1 blockade in urothelial cancer. Here immunoSEQ multiplex PCR was the method, and the copy in TCRdb shows in-frame clones only, minus some. The sample records about 87,000 clones, about 89% being singletons. The material was PBMCs, obtained around atezolizumab (anti-PD-L1) treatment. Every receptor here comes from a woman aged 80 or older with urothelial cancer. The CDR3 runs from the conserved cysteine through the conserved F or W. Each record gives: CDR3 protein, CDR3 DNA, clone size, D gene, V gene, J gene. A D gene is named only where the DNA matches it firmly. Expanded clones are given a class, and other clones once, few, many or no size at all.

cdr3_aa: CATNQGLAGPQETQYF; cdr3_nt: TGTGCCACCAATCAGGGGCTAGCGGGGCCCCAAGAGACCCAGTACTTC; clone_size: NA; d_call: TRBD2; v_call: TRBV15; j_call: TRBJ2-5
cdr3_aa: CASSFRRGLNTEAFF; cdr3_nt: TGTGCCAGCAGCTTCCGCCGGGGGTTGAACACTGAAGCTTTCTTT; clone_size: few; d_call: NA; v_call: TRBV11-2; j_call: TRBJ1-1
cdr3_aa: CASSLIRQGRTEAFF; cdr3_nt: TGTGCCAGCAGCTTAATTCGACAGGGGAGGACTGAAGCTTTCTTT; clone_size: few; d_call: TRBD1; v_call: TRBV7-3; j_call: TRBJ1-1
cdr3_aa: CASRATGELFF; cdr3_nt: TGTGCCAGCCGAGCCACCGGGGAGCTGTTTTTT; clone_size: NA; d_call: NA; v_call: TRBV19; j_call: TRBJ2-2
cdr3_aa: CASSVSGAGETQYF; cdr3_nt: TGCGCCAGCAGTGTTAGCGGGGCCGGAGAGACCCAGTACTTC; clone_size: NA; d_call: TRBD2; v_call: TRBV10-1; j_call: TRBJ2-5
cdr3_aa: CASRSFDRNTEAFF; cdr3_nt: TGTGCCAGCAGATCCTTCGACAGGAACACTGAAGCTTTCTTT; clone_size: NA; d_call: NA; v_call: TRBV5-6; j_call: TRBJ1-1
cdr3_aa: CASSPTGVSNQPQHF; cdr3_nt: TGTGCCAGCAGCCCGACAGGGGTAAGCAATCAGCCCCAGCATTTT; clone_size: NA; d_call: TRBD1; v_call: TRBV28; j_call: TRBJ1-5
cdr3_aa: CAWLETGFIGNGYTF; cdr3_nt: TGTGCCTGGCTAGAAACAGGGTTCATTGGCAATGGCTACACCTTC; clone_size: once; d_call: NA; v_call: TRBV30; j_call: TRBJ1-2
cdr3_aa: CASSFSGSINTGELFF; cdr3_nt: TGTGCCAGCAGCTTTAGCGGGAGTATTAACACCGGGGAGCTGTTTTTT; clone_size: NA; d_call: TRBD2; v_call: TRBV7-8; j_call: TRBJ2-2
cdr3_aa: CASGDPTDTQYF; cdr3_nt: TGTGCCAGCGGAGACCCGACAGATACGCAGTATTTT; clone_size: NA; d_call: NA; v_call: TRBV2; j_call: TRBJ2-3
cdr3_aa: CARSVDRGLFETQYF; cdr3_nt: TGTGCCAGAAGCGTGGACAGGGGGCTTTTCGAGACCCAGTACTTC; clone_size: NA; d_call: TRBD1; v_call: TRBV5-3; j_call: TRBJ2-5
cdr3_aa: CASSNRGPSYTGELFF; cdr3_nt: TGTGCCAGCAGCAACAGGGGCCCCTCCTACACCGGGGAGCTGTTTTTT; clone_size: once; d_call: TRBD1; v_call: TRBV2; j_call: TRBJ2-2
cdr3_aa: CANPCGDTSYEQYF; cdr3_nt: TGTGCCAATCCATGTGGGGACACATCCTACGAGCAGTACTTC; clone_size: NA; d_call: NA; v_call: TRBV19; j_call: TRBJ2-7
cdr3_aa: CASSRWGQSYEQYF; cdr3_nt: TGTGCCAGCAGCAGGTGGGGACAGTCCTACGAGCAGTACTTC; clone_size: once; d_call: TRBD1; v_call: TRBV28; j_call: TRBJ2-7
cdr3_aa: CASSYGGNYGYTF; cdr3_nt: TGTGCCAGCAGTTACGGAGGGAACTATGGCTACACCTTC; clone_size: NA; d_call: NA; v_call: TRBV6-5; j_call: TRBJ1-2
cdr3_aa: CASSHGTNTEAFF; cdr3_nt: TGTGCCAGCTCTCACGGGACAAACACTGAAGCTTTCTTT; clone_size: NA; d_call: NA; v_call: TRBV18; j_call: TRBJ1-1
cdr3_aa: CASSFLQTNTGELFF; cdr3_nt: TGCGCCAGCAGCTTTTTACAGACAAACACCGGGGAGCTGTTTTTT; clone_size: NA; d_call: NA; v_call: TRBV5-1; j_call: TRBJ2-2
cdr3_aa: CASSPTSTDTQYF; cdr3_nt: TGTGCCAGCAGCCCCACTAGCACAGATACGCAGTATTTT; clone_size: NA; d_call: NA; v_call: TRBV9; j_call: TRBJ2-3
cdr3_aa: CASSPGQNYGYTF; cdr3_nt: TGTGCCAGCAGCCCGGGACAGAACTATGGCTACACCTTC; clone_size: few; d_call: TRBD1; v_call: TRBV5-6; j_call: TRBJ1-2
cdr3_aa: CASSSIRRAGSYEQYF; cdr3_nt: TGTGCCAGCAGTTCCATTCGCAGGGCCGGATCCTACGAGCAGTACTTC; clone_size: NA; d_call: NA; v_call: TRBV28; j_call: TRBJ2-7
cdr3_aa: CASSVVGTSTDTQYF; cdr3_nt: TGTGCCAGCAGCGTAGTCGGGACTAGCACAGATACGCAGTATTTT; clone_size: NA; d_call: NA; v_call: TRBV9; j_call: TRBJ2-3
cdr3_aa: CASSLDLTGNYGYTF; cdr3_nt: TGTGCCAGCAGCTTGGATTTGACAGGGAACTATGGCTACACCTTC; clone_size: NA; d_call: TRBD1; v_call: TRBV5-6; j_call: TRBJ1-2
cdr3_aa: CASSALGHTEAFF; cdr3_nt: TGTGCCAGCAGTGCCCTAGGACATACTGAAGCTTTCTTT; clone_size: many; d_call: NA; v_call: TRBV6-1; j_call: TRBJ1-1
cdr3_aa: CASSFSGAREQYF; cdr3_nt: TGTGCCAGCAGCTTTTCAGGGGCTCGGGAGCAGTACTTC; clone_size: NA; d_call: NA; v_call: TRBV7-9; j_call: TRBJ2-7